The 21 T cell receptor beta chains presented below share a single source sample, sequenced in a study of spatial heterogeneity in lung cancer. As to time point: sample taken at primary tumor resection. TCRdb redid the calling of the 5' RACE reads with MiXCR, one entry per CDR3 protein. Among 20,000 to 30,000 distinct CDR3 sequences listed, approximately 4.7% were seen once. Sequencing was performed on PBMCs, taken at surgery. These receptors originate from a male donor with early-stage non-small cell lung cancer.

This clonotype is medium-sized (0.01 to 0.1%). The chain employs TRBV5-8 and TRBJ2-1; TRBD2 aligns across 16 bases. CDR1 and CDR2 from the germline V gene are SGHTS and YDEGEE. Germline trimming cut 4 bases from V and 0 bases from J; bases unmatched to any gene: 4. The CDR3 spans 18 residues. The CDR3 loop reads CASSRGLAGGSSYNEQFF. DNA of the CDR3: TGTGCCAGCAGCCGGGGACTAGCGGGGGGGAGCTCCTACAATGAGCAGTTCTTC. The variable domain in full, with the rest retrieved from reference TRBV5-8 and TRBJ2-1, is EAGVTQSPTHLIKTRGQQATLRCSPISGHTSVYWYQQALGLGLQFLLWYDEGEERNRGNFPPRFSGRQFPNYSSELNVNALELEDSALYLCASSRGLAGGSSYNEQFFGPGTRLTVL.

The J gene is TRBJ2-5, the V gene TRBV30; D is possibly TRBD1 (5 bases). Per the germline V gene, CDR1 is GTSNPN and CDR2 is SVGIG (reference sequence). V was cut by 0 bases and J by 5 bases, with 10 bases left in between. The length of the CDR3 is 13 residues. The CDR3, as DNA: TGTGCCTGGAGTGTTTCAGGGTGGGAGACCCAGTACTTC. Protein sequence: CAWSVSGWETQYF.

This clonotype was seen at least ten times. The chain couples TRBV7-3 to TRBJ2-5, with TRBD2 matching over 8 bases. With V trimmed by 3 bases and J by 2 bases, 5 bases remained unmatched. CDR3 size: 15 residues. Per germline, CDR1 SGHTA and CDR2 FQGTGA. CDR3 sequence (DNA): TGTGCCAGCAGCTTGGGCGGGGGGCTTCAAGAGACCCAGTACTTC. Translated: CASSLGGGLQETQYF.

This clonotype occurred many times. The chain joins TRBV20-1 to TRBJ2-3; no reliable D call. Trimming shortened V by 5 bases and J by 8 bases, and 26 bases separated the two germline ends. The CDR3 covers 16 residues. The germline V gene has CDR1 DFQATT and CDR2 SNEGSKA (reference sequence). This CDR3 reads CSAGFPGLLKSGTQYF. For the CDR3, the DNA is TGCAGTGCTGGGTTTCCGGGTCTCCTTAAATCGGGTACGCAGTATTTT.

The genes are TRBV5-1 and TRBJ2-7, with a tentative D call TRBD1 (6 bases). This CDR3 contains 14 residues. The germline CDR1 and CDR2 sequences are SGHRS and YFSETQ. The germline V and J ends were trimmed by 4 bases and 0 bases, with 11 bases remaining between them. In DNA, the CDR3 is TGCGCCAGCAGCGTCGGACAGACCTCCTACGAGCAGTACTTC. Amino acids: CASSVGQTSYEQYF.

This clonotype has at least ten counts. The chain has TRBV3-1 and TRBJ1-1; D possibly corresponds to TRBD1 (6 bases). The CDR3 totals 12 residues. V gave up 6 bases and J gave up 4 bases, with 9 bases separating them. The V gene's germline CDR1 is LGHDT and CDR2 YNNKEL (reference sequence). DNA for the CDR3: TGTGCCAGCAGGAGCAGGGGCACTGAAGCTTTCTTT. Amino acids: CASRSRGTEAFF.

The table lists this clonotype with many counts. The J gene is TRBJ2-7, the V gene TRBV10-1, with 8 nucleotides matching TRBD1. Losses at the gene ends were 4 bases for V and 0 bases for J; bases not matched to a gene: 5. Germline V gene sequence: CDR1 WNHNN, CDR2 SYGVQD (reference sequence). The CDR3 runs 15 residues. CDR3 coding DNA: TGCGCCAGCAGTGTCCGGACAGGGAGCTCCTACGAGCAGTACTTC. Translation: CASSVRTGSSYEQYF.

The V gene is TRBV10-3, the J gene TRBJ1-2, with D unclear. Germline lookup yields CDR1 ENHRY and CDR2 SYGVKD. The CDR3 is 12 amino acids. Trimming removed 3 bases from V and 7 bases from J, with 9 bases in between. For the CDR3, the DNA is TGTGCCATCAGTGATGGAGGGTTTGGCTACACCTTC. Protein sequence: CAISDGGFGYTF.

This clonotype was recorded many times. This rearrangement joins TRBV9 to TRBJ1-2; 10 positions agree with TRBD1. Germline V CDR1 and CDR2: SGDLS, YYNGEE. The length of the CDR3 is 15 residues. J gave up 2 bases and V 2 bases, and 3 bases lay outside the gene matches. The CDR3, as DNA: TGTGCCAGCAGCGTTGGGACAGGGGCGAACTATGGCTACACCTTC. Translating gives CASSVGTGANYGYTF. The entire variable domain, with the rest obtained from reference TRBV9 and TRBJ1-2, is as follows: DSGVTQTPKHLITATGQRVTLRCSPRSGDLSVYWYQQSLDQGLQFLIQYYNGEERAKGNILERFSAQQFPDLHSELNLSSLELGDSALYFCASSVGTGANYGYTFGSGTRLTVV.

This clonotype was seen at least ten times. The CDR3 region is CASSPISVATSGANVLTF. In DNA form, the CDR3 reads TGTGCCAGCAGTCCCATCAGCGTCGCGACCTCTGGGGCCAACGTCCTGACTTTC. The chain recombines TRBV5-8 with TRBJ2-6; D is ambiguous. The V end lost 5 bases, the J end lost 0 bases, and 18 bases lay between the germline ends. CDR1 SGHTS and CDR2 YDEGEE come from the germline V gene. The CDR3 spans 18 residues. The complete variable domain, with remaining parts taken from reference TRBV5-8 and TRBJ2-6, reads EAGVTQSPTHLIKTRGQQATLRCSPISGHTSVYWYQQALGLGLQFLLWYDEGEERNRGNFPPRFSGRQFPNYSSELNVNALELEDSALYLCASSPISVATSGANVLTFGAGSRLTVL.

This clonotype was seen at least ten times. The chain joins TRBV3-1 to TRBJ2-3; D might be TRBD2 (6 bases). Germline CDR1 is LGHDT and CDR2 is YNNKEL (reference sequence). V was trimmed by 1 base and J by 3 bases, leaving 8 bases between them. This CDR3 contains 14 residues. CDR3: CASSQGAGTDTQYF. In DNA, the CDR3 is TGTGCCAGCAGCCAAGGAGCGGGTACAGATACGCAGTATTTT.

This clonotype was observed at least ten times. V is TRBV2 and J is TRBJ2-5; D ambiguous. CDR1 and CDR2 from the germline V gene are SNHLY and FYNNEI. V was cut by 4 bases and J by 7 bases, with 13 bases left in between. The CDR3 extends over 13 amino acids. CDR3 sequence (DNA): TGTGCCAGCAGTGTAACAGCTCCAGGGACCCAGTACTTC. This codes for CASSVTAPGTQYF. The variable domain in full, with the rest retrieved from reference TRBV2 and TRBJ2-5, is EPEVTQTPSHQVTQMGQEVILRCVPISNHLYFYWYRQILGQKVEFLVSFYNNEISEKSEIFDDQFSVERPDGSNFTLKIRSTKLEDSAMYFCASSVTAPGTQYFGPGTRLLVL.

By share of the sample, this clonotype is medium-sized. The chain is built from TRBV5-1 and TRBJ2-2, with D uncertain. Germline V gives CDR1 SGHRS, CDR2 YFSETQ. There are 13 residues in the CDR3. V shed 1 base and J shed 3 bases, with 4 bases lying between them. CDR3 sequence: CASSLSYTGELFF. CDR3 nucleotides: TGCGCCAGCAGCTTGAGTTACACCGGGGAGCTGTTTTTT.

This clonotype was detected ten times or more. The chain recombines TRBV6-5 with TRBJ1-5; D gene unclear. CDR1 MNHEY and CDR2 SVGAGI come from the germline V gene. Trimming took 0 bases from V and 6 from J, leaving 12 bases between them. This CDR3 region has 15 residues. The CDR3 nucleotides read TGTGCCAGCAGTTACTCGATTCCCTTGGGTCAGCCCCAGCATTTT. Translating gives CASSYSIPLGQPQHF.

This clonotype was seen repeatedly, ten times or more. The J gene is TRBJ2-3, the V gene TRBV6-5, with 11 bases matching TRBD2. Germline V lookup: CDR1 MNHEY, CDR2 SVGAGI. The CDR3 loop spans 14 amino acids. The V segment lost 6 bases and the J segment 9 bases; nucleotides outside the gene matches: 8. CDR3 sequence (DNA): TGTGCCAGCAGAATAGCGGGAGGGGGGGAAACGCAGTATTTT. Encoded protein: CASRIAGGGETQYF.

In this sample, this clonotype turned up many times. The DNA of the CDR3 is TGTGCCAGTAGTGATAGCGGGAGGGGAAACATTCAGTACTTC. This gives the protein CASSDSGRGNIQYF. The chain uses TRBV19 and TRBJ2-4, with TRBD2 matching 11 bases. There are 14 residues in the CDR3. Germline CDR1 LNHDA, CDR2 SQIVND (reference sequence). V trimming: 5 bases; J trimming: 6 bases; junction bases outside the gene matches: 3.

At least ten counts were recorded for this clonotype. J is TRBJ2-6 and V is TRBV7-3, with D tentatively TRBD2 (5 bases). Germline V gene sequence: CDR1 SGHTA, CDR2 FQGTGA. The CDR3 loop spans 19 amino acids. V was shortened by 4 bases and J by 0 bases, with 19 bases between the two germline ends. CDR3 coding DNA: TGTGCCAGCAGCTCCTCCCTTGTAAGGAGGAGCTCTGGGGCCAACGTCCTGACTTTC. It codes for CASSSSLVRRSSGANVLTF.

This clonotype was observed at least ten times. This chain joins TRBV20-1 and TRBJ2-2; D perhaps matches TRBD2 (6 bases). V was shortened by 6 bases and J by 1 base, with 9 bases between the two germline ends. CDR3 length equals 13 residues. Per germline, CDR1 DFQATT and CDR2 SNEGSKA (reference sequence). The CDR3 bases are TGCAGTGCAGGAGGGATGAACACCGGGGAGCTGTTTTTT. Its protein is CSAGGMNTGELFF.

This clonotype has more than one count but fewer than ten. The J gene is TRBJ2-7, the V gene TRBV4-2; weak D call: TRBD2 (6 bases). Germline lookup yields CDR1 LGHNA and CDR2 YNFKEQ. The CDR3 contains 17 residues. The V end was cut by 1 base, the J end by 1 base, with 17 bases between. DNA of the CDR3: TGTGCCAGCAGCCAAGCCCTCGTAGCGGCGGGGTCCTACGAGCAGTACTTC. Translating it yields CASSQALVAAGSYEQYF.

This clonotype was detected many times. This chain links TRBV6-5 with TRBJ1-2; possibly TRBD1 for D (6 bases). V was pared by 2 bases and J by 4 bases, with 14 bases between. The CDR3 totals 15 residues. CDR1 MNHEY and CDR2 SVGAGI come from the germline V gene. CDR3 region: CASSYAGHTTYGYTF. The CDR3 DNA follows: TGTGCCAGCAGTTACGCGGGACATACGACCTATGGCTACACCTTC.

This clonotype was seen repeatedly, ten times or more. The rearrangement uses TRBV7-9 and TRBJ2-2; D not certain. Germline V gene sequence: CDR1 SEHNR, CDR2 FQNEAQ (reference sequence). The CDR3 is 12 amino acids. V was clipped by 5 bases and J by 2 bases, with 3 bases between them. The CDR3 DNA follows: TGTGCCAGCAGCCCCAACACCGGGGAGCTGTTTTTT. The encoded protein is CASSPNTGELFF. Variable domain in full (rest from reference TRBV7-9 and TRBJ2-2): DTGVSQNPRHKITKRGQNVTFRCDPISEHNRLYWYRQTLGQGPEFLTYFQNEAQLEKSRLLSDRFSAERPKGSFSTLEIQRTEQGDSAMYLCASSPNTGELFFGEGSRLTVL.